The clone carrying this TCR beta chain was seen a few times. What it binds is not known. The data are from a study of identical twins. Points from the study as a whole: Within twin pairs, the out-of-frame alpha sequences they shared showed excess low generation probability. Fewer insertions characterized abundant cord blood beta clonotypes, whereas memory repertoires showed none. For out-of-frame beta sequences, excess twin sharing was weaker.

V was clipped by 5 bases and J by 7 bases, with 15 bases between them. CDR3 length equals 15 residues. TCRdb independently ran MiXCR on the 5' RACE reads; one entry per CDR3 protein. The sample has a few hundred thousand distinct CDR3 sequences; approximately 9.6% are singletons. These records were also assigned to another study, of yellow fever vaccine responses in identical twins. That work contributes: After vaccination, twins' T cell response reportedly seemed partly convergent, partly personalized.

This receptor was obtained from a woman between 18 and 29 years old in good health. The sample taken for sequencing was PBMCs. The chain recombines TRBV12-3 or TRBV12-4 with TRBJ1-6, with a tentative D call TRBD1 (5 bases). The CDR3: CASSRDAGINSPLHF. CDR3 in DNA: TGTGCCAGCAGTAGGGATGCAGGGATAAATTCACCCCTCCACTTT.